What follows is one T cell receptor beta chain and its context. Antigen: not known. The same CDR3 also results from other DNA sequences found in this sample. The germline CDR1 and CDR2 sequences are SGHTA and FQGNSA. V gave up 3 bases and J gave up 1 base, with 9 bases separating them. This CDR3 is 14 amino acids long. These data belong to a study of CD8+ T cells in alopecia areata. Study-wide background: At a dose of 5 to 10 mg twice daily, oral tofacitinib was given to treated patients.

Extracted from the samples, RNA was reverse transcribed into cDNA to serve as the sequencing template. The assay was immunoSEQ multiplex PCR, and TCRdb's table has in-frame clones only and misses some. In the table there are 150,000 to 200,000 clones, less than 75% of which are singletons. Study-level findings and limits: Whereas mice showed it more clearly, TCR sharing across patients was murkier, possibly because of HLA. Sequences from scalp samples also cover resident alphabeta T cells of normal skin.

As for treatment: oral pan-JAK inhibitor, 5-10 mg twice daily. The chain recombines TRBV7-2 with TRBJ1-2; possible D gene TRBD1, 6 bases. The sequence came from a human donor with alopecia areata. The starting material was CD4+ T cells sorted from blood, obtained at approximately week 61, from a patient treated with tofacitinib. The CDR3 DNA reads TGTGCCAGCAGCTTGGGGGGCAGTAACTATGGCTACACCTTC. It codes for CASSLGGSNYGYTF.